The rows below give T cell receptor beta chains drawn from one sample of a study of T cell clusters in autoimmune cytopenias. TCRdb re-called the multiplex PCR reads and shows each CDR3 protein once, DNA omitted. This specimen shows 6,800 or so distinct CDR3 sequences; the ten leading clones hold around a tenth. This same sample was also part of a study on T cell repertoires in aging, cancer and after chemotherapy.

Sequenced input: peripheral blood. These TCRs come from a human donor in good health. CDR3s include the opening cysteine and the closing phenylalanine or tryptophan. Clone size is given for some rows only: seen once, a few or many times, or a class if the clone is expanded.

CASSLGGLAVDTQYF	TRBV5-1	TRBJ2-3	NA
CASSDGTGGQETQYF	TRBV6-4	TRBJ2-5	NA
CASSLQVLGTDTQYF	TRBV12-3/TRBV12-4	TRBJ2-3	medium-sized
CAIMGDHEKLFF	TRBV6-4	TRBJ1-4	NA
CASSSHSLPGLLTEAFF	TRBV5-4	TRBJ1-1	NA
CASLPRLVTDTQYF	TRBV27	TRBJ2-3	medium-sized
CASSLLGGQVDTQYF	TRBV7-2	TRBJ2-3	NA
CASSPVGGVNGNQPQHF	TRBV12-3/TRBV12-4	TRBJ1-5	NA
CASTDVSGGQDTQYF	TRBV6-1	TRBJ2-3	NA
CASSRLFAEITDTQYF	TRBV6-2/TRBV6-3	TRBJ2-3	medium-sized
CASSKLAGPYEQYF	TRBV12-3/TRBV12-4	TRBJ2-7	NA
CASSRDRDSPLHF	TRBV5-6	TRBJ1-6	NA
CASSYRGGWNTGELFF	TRBV6-2/TRBV6-3	TRBJ2-2	NA
CAWSVEVDTQYF	TRBV30	TRBJ2-3	medium-sized
CASSGAGGPYEQYF	TRBV6-1	TRBJ2-7	medium-sized
CASSYFGTSTDTQYF	TRBV5-6	TRBJ2-3	NA
CSARTSTDTQYF	TRBV29-1	TRBJ2-3	large
CASSPRSSSYNEQFF	TRBV7-6	TRBJ2-1	medium-sized
CASSYSSGNNNQPQHF	TRBV6-6	TRBJ1-5	NA
CASSQLLVKQQETQYF	TRBV5-4	TRBJ2-5	medium-sized
CASVSFGEADTEAFF	TRBV6-4	TRBJ1-1	NA
CASSREGQASYEQYF	TRBV5-5	TRBJ2-7	medium-sized
CASSPRREGNEKLFF	TRBV18	TRBJ1-4	NA
CASSFIMVPTEAFF	TRBV5-4	TRBJ1-1	NA
CASSMHARVGGSTDTQYF	TRBV19	TRBJ2-3	medium-sized
CASSGRMNTEAFF	TRBV19	TRBJ1-1	NA
CASRDKLTYNEQFF	TRBV12-3/TRBV12-4	TRBJ2-1	NA
CASRGQPNQPQHF	TRBV27	TRBJ1-5	medium-sized
CASSYRDRATGYNEQFF	TRBV5-5	TRBJ2-1	NA
CASSPGQGAGETQYF	TRBV6-2/TRBV6-3	TRBJ2-5	medium-sized
CASSSFRGSSGANVLTF	TRBV7-6	TRBJ2-6	medium-sized
CASSLDPTNNEQFF	TRBV5-5	TRBJ2-1	NA